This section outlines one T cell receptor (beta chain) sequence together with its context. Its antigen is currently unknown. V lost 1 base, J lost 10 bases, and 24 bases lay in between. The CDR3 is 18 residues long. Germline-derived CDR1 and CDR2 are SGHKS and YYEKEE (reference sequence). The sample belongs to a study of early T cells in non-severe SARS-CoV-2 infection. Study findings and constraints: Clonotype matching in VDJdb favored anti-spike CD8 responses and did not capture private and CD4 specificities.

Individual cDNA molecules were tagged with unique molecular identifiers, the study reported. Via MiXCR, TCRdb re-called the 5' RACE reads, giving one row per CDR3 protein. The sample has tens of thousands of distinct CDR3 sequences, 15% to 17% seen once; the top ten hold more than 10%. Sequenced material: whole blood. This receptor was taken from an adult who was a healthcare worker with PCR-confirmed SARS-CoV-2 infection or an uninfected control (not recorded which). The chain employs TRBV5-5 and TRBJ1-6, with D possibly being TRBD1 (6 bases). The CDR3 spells CASSLRGAGGRRPSPLHF. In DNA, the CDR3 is TGTGCCAGCAGCTTGAGGGGGGCAGGAGGACGGCGCCCGTCACCCCTCCACTTT. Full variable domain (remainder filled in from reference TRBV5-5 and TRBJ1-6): DAGVTQSPTHLIKTRGQQVTLRCSPISGHKSVSWYQQVLGQGPQFIFQYYEKEERGRGNFPDRFSARQFPNYSSELNVNALLLGDSALYLCASSLRGAGGRRPSPLHFGNGTRLTVT.